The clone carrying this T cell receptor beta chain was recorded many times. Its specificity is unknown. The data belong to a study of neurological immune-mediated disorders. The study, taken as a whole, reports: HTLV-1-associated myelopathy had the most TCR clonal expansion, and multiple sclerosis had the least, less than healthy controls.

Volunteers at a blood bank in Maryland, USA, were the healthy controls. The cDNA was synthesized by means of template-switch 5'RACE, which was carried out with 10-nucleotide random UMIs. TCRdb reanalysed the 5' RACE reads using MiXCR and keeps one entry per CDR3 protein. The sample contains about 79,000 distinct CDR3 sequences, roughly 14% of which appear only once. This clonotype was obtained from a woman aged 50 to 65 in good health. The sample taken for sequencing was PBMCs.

The CDR3: CATSPGTDTQYF. CDR3 nucleotide sequence: TGTGCCACCAGCCCGGGGACAGATACGCAGTATTTT. The V gene is TRBV15, the J gene TRBJ2-3, with D maybe TRBD2 (5 bases). V lost 5 bases to trimming and J lost 3 bases, with 6 bases between them. The germline gives CDR1 LNHNV, CDR2 YYDKDF (reference sequence). The CDR3 sequence is 12 residues long.